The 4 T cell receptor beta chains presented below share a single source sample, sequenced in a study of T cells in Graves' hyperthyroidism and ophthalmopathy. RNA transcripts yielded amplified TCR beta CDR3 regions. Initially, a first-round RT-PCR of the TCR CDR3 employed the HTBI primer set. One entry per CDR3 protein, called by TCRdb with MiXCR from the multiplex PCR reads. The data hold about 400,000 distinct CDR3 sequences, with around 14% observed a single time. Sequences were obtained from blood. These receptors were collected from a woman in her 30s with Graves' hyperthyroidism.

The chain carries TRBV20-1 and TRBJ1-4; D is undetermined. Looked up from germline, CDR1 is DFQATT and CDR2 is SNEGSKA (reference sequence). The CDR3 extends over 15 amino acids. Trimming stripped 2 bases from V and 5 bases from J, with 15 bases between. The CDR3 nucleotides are TGCAGTGCTAGAATCCCGGGCAGTGCAAATGAAAAACTGTTTTTT. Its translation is CSARIPGSANEKLFF.

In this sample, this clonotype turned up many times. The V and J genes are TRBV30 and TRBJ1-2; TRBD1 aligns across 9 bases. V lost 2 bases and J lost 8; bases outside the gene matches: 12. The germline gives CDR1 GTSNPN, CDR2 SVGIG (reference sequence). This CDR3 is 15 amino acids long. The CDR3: CAWSTRTGESHGYTF. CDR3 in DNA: TGTGCCTGGAGTACCAGGACAGGGGAATCGCACGGCTACACCTTC.

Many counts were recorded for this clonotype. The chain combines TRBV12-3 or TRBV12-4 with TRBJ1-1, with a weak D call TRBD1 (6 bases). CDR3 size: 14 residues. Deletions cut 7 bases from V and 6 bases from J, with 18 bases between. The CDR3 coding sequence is TGTGCCAGCACCCAACAGGGAGGATCGGCTGAAGCTTTCTTT. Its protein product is CASTQQGGSAEAFF.

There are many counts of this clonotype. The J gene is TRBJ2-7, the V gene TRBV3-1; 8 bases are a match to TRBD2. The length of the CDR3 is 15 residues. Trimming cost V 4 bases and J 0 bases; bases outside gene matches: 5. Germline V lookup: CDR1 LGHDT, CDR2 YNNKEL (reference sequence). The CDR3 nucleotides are TGTGCCAGCAGCCTTTACACTAGCGGCTCCTACGAGCAGTACTTC. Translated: CASSLYTSGSYEQYF.